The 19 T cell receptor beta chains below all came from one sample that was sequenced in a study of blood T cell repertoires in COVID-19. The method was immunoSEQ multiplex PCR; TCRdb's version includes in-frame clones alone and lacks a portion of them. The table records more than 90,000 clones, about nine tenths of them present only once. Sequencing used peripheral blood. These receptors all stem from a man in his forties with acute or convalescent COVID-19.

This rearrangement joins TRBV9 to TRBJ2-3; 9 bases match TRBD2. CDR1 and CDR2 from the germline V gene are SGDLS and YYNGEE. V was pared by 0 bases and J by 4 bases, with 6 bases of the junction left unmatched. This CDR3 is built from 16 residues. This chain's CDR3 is CASSVEGGGAPDTQYF. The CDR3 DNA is TGTGCCAGCAGCGTAGAGGGCGGGGGGGCCCCAGATACGCAGTATTTT.

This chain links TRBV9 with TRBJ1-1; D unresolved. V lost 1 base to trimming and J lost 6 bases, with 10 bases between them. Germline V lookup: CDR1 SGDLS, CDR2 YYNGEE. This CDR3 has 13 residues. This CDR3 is CASSVRVGAEAFF. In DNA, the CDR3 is TGTGCCAGCAGCGTAAGGGTGGGAGCTGAAGCTTTCTTT.

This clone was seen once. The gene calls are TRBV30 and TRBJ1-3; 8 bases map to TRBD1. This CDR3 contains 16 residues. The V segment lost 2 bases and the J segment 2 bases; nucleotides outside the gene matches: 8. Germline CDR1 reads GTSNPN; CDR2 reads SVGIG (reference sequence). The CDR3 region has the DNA TGTGCCTGGAGTAGACCCCAGGGGGCTACTGGAAACACCATATATTTT. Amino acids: CAWSRPQGATGNTIYF.

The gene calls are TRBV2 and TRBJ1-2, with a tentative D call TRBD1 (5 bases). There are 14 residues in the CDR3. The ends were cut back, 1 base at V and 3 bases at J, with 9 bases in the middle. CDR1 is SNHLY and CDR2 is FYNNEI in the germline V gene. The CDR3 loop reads CASSEVTEDYGYTF. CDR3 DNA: TGTGCCAGCAGTGAAGTGACAGAGGACTATGGCTACACCTTC.

The CDR3 sequence is CASAFRAGGWINEQFF. In DNA form, the CDR3 reads TGTGCTAGTGCCTTTCGGGCTGGGGGCTGGATAAATGAGCAGTTCTTC. The V call is TRBV12-5, the J call TRBJ2-1; perhaps TRBD1 as D (6 bases). This CDR3 is 16 amino acids long. Looked up from germline, CDR1 is LGHNT and CDR2 is FRNRAP. Trimming stripped 7 bases from V and 7 bases from J, with 23 bases between.

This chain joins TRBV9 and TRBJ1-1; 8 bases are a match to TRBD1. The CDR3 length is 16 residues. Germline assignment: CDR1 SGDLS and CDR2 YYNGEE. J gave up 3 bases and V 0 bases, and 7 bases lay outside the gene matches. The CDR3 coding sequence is TGTGCCAGCAGCGTAGGGCAGGGGGCTGGGTACACTGAAGCTTTCTTT. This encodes CASSVGQGAGYTEAFF.

The CDR3 nucleotides are TGCGCCAGCAGCTTCGGGACTAACGACGCCGGGGAGCTGTTTTTT. As protein: CASSFGTNDAGELFF. The chain uses TRBV5-1 and TRBJ2-2, with 7 bases that match TRBD2. This CDR3 has 15 residues. The V and J ends lost 2 bases and 6 bases, in that order; junction bases with no gene match: 7. Germline V gene sequence: CDR1 SGHRS, CDR2 YFSETQ. Supplemented by reference TRBV5-1 and TRBJ2-2, the full variable domain reads KAGVTQTPRYLIKTRGQQVTLSCSPISGHRSVSWYQQTPGQGLQFLFEYFSETQRNKGNFPGRFSGRQFSNSRSEMNVSTLELGDSALYLCASSFGTNDAGELFFGEGSRLTVL.

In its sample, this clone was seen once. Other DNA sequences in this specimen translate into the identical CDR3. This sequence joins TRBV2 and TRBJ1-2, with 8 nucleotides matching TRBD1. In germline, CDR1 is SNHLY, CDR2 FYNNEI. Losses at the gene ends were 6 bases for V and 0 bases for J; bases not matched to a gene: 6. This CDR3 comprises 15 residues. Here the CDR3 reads CASRPDRGANYGYTF. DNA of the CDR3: TGTGCCAGCAGACCCGACAGGGGAGCTAACTATGGCTACACCTTC.

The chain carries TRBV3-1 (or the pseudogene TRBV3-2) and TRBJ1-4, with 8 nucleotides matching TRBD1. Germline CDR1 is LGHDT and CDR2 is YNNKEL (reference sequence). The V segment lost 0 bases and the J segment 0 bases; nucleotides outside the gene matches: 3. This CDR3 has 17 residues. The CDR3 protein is CASSQEGQDATNEKLFF. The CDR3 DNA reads TGTGCCAGCAGCCAAGAGGGACAGGATGCAACTAATGAAAAACTGTTTTTT.

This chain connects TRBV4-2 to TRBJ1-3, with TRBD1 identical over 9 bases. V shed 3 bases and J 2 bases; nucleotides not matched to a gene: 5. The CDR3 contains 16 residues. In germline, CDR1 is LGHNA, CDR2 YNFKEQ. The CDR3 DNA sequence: TGTGCCAGCAGCCAGTCGACAGGGGGGACTGGAAACACCATATATTTT. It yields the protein CASSQSTGGTGNTIYF.

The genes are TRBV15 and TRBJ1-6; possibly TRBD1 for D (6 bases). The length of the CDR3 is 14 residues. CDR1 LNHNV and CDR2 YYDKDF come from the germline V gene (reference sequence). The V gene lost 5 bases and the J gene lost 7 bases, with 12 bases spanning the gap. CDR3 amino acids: CATSRGRGNSPLHF. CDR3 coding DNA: TGTGCCACCAGCCGTGGAAGGGGGAATTCACCCCTCCACTTT.

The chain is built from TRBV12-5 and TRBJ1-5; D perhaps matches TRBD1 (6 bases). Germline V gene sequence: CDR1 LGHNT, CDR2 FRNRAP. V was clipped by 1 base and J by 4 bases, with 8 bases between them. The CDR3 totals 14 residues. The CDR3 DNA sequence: TGTGCTAGTGGTTTGGGAACAGGGAATCAGCCCCAGCATTTT. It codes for CASGLGTGNQPQHF.

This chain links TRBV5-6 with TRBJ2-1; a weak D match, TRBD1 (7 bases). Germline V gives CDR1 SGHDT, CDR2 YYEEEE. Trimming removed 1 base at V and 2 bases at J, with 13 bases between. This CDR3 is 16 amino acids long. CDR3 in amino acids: CASSLRRGTAYNEQFF. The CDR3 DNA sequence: TGTGCCAGCAGCTTGAGGCGCGGGACAGCCTACAATGAGCAGTTCTTC.

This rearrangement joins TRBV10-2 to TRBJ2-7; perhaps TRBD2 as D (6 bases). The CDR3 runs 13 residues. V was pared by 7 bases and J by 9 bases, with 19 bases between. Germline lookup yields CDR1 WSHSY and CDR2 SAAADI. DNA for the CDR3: TGCGCCAGCATGGGAGGATCCCAGCGCGGGCAGTACTTC. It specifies CASMGGSQRGQYF.

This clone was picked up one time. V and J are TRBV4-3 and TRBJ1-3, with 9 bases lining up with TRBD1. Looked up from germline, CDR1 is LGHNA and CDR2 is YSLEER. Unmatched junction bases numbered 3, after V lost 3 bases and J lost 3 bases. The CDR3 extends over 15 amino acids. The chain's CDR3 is CASSQRDRVGNTIYF. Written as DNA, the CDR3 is TGCGCCAGCAGCCAGAGGGACAGGGTTGGAAACACCATATATTTT.

Here the CDR3 reads CASSIGVGVRTGGYTF. The CDR3 DNA is TGTGCCAGTAGTATTGGGGTCGGGGTCCGAACGGGTGGCTACACCTTC. The chain carries TRBV19 and TRBJ1-2; D is ambiguous. Trimming left V 3 bases short and J 7 bases short, with 21 bases between. Germline V lookup: CDR1 LNHDA, CDR2 SQIVND (reference sequence). The CDR3 runs to 16 residues.

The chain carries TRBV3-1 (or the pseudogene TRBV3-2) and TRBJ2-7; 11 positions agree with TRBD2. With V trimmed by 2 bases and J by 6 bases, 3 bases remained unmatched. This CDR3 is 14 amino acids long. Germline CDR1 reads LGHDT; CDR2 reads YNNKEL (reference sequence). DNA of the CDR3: TGTGCCAGCAGCCAACGACTAGCGGGGAGCGAGCAGTACTTC. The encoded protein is CASSQRLAGSEQYF.

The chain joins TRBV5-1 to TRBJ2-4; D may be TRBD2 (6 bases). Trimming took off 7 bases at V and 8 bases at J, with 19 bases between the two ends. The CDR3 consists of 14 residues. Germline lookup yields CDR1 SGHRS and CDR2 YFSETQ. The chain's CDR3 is CASSWGLGEDIQYF. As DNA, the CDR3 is TGCGCCAGCTCCTGGGGCCTCGGGGAGGACATTCAGTACTTC.

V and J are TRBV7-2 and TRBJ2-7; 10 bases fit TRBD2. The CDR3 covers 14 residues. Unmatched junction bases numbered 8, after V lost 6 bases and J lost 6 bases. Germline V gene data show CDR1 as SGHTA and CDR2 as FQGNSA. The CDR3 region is CASRALAGSFEQYF. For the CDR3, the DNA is TGTGCCAGCAGGGCACTAGCGGGGTCTTTCGAGCAGTACTTC.